These 8 T cell receptor beta chains came from one sample sequenced in a study of regulatory T cells in long-lasting Graves disease. Sequencing libraries for TCR beta were prepared with iRepertoire HTBI primers and Arm-PCR of CDR3 regions. TCRdb re-called the multiplex PCR reads with MiXCR, one entry per CDR3 protein. The sample includes 300,000 or so distinct CDR3 sequences, around 19% seen only once; the top ten take just under 30%. The time point was: persistent/refractory GD, antithyroid drugs over 5 years with positive TRAb. Making the TCR library involved RNA that had been extracted from PBMCs. The sample in question was peripheral blood mononuclear cells (PBMCs), obtained when the disease was refractory, from a patient treated with antithyroid drugs. These TCRs come from a female donor with Graves disease.

Turning to this clonotype: This may stem from a read error, because a much larger clone lies one nucleotide away. The chain combines TRBV10-3 with TRBJ1-2, with 7 bases lining up with TRBD1. The CDR3 loop spans 13 amino acids. Germline assignment: CDR1 ENHRY and CDR2 SYGVKD. Trimming at V came to 6 bases and at J to 4 bases, leaving 5 bases not matched to a gene. The CDR3 nucleotides read TGTGCCATCAGAGTCTCAGGGGGCTATGGCTACACCTTC. This sequence encodes CAIRVSGGYGYTF.

This chain uses TRBV25-1 with TRBJ2-3; no reliable D call. The V end lost 1 base, the J end lost 6 bases, and 17 bases lay between the germline ends. Germline V gene data show CDR1 as MGHDK and CDR2 as SYGVNS. The CDR3 runs to 16 residues. CDR3 sequence: CASSEWFGPDGDTQYF. CDR3 nucleotide sequence: TGTGCCAGCAGTGAATGGTTCGGGCCCGATGGGGATACGCAGTATTTT.

This clonotype showed up many times. The gene calls are TRBV3-1 and TRBJ1-1; the D is unclear. This CDR3 is 12 amino acids long. CDR1 is LGHDT and CDR2 is YNNKEL in the germline V gene (reference sequence). V was shortened by 8 bases and J by 3 bases, with 10 bases between the two germline ends. CDR3: CASRDLYTEAFF. The DNA for the CDR3 is TGTGCCAGCCGGGATCTATACACTGAAGCTTTCTTT.

This clonotype was observed a handful of times. The CDR3 sequence: CASSPQSGGNLPQHF. CDR3 bases: TGTGCCAGCAGCCCCCAGTCGGGGGGGAATTTGCCCCAGCATTTT. This sequence joins TRBV7-9 and TRBJ1-5; D may be TRBD1 (5 bases). This CDR3 has 15 residues. From germline, CDR1 is SEHNR and CDR2 FQNEAQ (reference sequence). The V end lost 5 bases, the J end lost 9 bases, and 20 bases lay between the germline ends.

This clonotype was seen at least ten times. The chain employs TRBV12-3 or TRBV12-4 and TRBJ1-4; a possible D gene is TRBD1 (6 bases). Trimming pared 5 bases from V and 6 bases from J, leaving 10 bases between. The CDR3 loop spans 13 amino acids. The CDR3 sequence: CASSRTVDEKLFF. The CDR3 DNA reads TGTGCCAGCAGTCGGACAGTTGATGAAAAACTGTTTTTT.

The chain joins TRBV5-1 to TRBJ2-1, with D perhaps assigned TRBD1 or TRBD2 (7 bases each). The V end was cut by 0 bases, the J end by 7 bases, with 20 bases between. Germline CDR1 is SGHRS and CDR2 is YFSETQ. The CDR3 is 17 residues long. The CDR3 bases are TGCGCCAGCAGCTTGGACCACCACAGGGGAGGGAGGAATGAGCAGTTCTTC. Protein product: CASSLDHHRGGRNEQFF.

Many counts were recorded for this clonotype. The CDR3 nucleotides read TGTGCCAGCAGTTTCCCCGGAATGAACACTGAAGCTTTCTTT. This codes for CASSFPGMNTEAFF. The chain combines TRBV12-3 or TRBV12-4 with TRBJ1-1; D uncertain. The CDR3 covers 14 residues. V was clipped by 3 bases and J by 0 bases, with 8 bases between them.

This clonotype was seen ten or more times. This sequence joins TRBV28 and TRBJ1-2; TRBD1 is a possible D gene (5 bases). V gave up 5 bases and J gave up 4 bases, with 11 bases separating them. The germline CDR1 and CDR2 sequences are MDHEN and SYDVKM. The CDR3 consists of 13 residues. The CDR3 spells CASSLDRLYGYTF. The CDR3 DNA is TGTGCCAGCAGTCTTGACAGACTCTATGGCTACACCTTC.